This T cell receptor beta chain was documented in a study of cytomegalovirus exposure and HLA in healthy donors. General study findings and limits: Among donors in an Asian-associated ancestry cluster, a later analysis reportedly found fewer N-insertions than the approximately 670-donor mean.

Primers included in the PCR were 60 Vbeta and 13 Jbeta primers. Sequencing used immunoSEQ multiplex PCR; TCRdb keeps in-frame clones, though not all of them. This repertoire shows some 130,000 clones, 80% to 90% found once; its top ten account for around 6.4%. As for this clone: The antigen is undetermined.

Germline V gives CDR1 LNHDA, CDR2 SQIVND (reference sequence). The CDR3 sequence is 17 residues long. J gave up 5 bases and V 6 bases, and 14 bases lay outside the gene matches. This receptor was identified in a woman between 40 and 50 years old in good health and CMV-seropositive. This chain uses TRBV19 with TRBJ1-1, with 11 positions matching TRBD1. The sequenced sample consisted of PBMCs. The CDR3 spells CASRRTGTGGSWTEAFF. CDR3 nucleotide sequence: TGTGCCAGTAGGCGGACCGGGACAGGGGGTTCGTGGACTGAAGCTTTCTTT.